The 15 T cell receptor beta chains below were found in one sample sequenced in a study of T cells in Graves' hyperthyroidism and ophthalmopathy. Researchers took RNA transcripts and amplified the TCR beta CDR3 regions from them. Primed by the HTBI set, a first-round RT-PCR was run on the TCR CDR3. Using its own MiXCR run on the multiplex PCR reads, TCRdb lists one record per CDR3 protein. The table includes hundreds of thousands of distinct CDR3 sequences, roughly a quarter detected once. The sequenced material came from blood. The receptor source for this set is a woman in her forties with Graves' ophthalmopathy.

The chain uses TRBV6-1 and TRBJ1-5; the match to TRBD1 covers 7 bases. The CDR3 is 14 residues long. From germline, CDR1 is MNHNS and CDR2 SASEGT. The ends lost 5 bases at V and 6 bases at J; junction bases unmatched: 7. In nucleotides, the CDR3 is TGTGCCAGCAGTACCGGACAGGAAACTCAGCCCCAGCATTTT. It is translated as CASSTGQETQPQHF.

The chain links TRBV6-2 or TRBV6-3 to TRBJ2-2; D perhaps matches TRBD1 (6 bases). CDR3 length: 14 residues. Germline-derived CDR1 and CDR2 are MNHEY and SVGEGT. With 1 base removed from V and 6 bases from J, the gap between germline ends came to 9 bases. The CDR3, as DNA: TGTGCCAGCAGTTACTTAAGGACAGCCGGGGAGCTGTTTTTT. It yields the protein CASSYLRTAGELFF.

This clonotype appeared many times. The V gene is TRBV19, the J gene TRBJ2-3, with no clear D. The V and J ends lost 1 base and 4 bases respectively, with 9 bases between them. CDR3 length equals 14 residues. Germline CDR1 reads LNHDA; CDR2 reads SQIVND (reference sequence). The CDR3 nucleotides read TGTGCCAGTAGTATAGGTAGGGTCCCAGATACGCAGTATTTT. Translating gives CASSIGRVPDTQYF.

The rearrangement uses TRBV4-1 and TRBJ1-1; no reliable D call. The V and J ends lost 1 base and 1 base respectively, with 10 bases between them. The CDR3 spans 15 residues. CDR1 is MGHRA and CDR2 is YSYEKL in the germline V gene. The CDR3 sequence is CASSQGPRGNTEAFF. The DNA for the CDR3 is TGCGCCAGCAGCCAAGGGCCCCGGGGGAACACTGAAGCTTTCTTT.

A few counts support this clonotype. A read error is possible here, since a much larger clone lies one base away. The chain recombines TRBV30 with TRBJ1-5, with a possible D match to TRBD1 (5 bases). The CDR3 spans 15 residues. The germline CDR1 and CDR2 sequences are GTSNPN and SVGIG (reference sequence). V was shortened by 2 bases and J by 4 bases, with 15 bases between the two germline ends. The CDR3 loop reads CAWSSGPTVNQPQHF. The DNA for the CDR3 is TGTGCCTGGAGTTCCGGGCCGACAGTTAATCAGCCCCAGCATTTT.

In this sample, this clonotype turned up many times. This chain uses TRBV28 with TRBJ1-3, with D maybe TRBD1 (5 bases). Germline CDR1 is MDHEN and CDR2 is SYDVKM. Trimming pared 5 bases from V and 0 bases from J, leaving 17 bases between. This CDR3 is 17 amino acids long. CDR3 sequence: CASSPRRGPSSGNTIYF. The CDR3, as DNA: TGTGCCAGCAGTCCTAGAAGGGGCCCTAGCTCTGGAAACACCATATATTTT.

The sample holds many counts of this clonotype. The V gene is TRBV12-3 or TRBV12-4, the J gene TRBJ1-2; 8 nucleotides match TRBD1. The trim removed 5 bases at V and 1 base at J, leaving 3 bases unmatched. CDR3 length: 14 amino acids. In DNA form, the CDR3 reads TGTGCCAGCAGTCTGACAGGGGTTAACTATGGCTACACCTTC. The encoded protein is CASSLTGVNYGYTF.

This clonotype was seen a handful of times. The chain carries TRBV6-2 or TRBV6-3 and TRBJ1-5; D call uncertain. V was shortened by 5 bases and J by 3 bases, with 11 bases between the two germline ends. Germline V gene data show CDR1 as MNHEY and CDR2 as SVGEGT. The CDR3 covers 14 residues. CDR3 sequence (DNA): TGTGCCAGCAGTATGACCTGGGACAATCAGCCCCAGCATTTT. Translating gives CASSMTWDNQPQHF.

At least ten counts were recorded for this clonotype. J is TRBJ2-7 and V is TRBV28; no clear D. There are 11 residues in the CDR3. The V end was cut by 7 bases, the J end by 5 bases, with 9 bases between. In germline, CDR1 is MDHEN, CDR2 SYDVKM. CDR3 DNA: TGTGCCAGCACTGGGGTGCACGAGCAGTACTTC. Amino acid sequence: CASTGVHEQYF. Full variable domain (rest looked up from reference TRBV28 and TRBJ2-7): DVKVTQSSRYLVKRTGEKVFLECVQDMDHENMFWYRQDPGLGLRLIYFSYDVKMKEKGDIPEGYSVSREKKERFSLILESASTNQTSMYLCASTGVHEQYFGPGTRLTVT.

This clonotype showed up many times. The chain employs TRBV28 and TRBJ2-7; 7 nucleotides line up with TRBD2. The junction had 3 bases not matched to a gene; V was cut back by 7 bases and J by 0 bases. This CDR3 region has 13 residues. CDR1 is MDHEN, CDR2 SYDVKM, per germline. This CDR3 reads CASTSSGSYEQYF. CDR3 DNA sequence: TGTGCCAGCACCTCTAGCGGCTCCTACGAGCAGTACTTC. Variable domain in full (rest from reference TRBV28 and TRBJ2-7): DVKVTQSSRYLVKRTGEKVFLECVQDMDHENMFWYRQDPGLGLRLIYFSYDVKMKEKGDIPEGYSVSREKKERFSLILESASTNQTSMYLCASTSSGSYEQYFGPGTRLTVT.

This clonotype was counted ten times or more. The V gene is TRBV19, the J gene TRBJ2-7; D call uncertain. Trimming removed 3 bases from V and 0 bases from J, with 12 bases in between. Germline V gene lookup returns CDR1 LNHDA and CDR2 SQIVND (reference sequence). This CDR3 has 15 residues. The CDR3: CASSMGFTSSYEQYF. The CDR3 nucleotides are TGTGCCAGTAGTATGGGATTCACGAGCTCCTACGAGCAGTACTTC.

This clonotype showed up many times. The CDR3 spells CASSLLVSYEQYF. Here the CDR3 DNA reads TGCGCCAGCAGCCTGCTCGTATCCTACGAGCAGTACTTC. The chain links TRBV5-1 to TRBJ2-7; D unresolved. Germline V gives CDR1 SGHRS, CDR2 YFSETQ. CDR3 length: 13 amino acids. The V end lost 4 bases, the J end lost 1 base, and 9 bases lay between the germline ends.

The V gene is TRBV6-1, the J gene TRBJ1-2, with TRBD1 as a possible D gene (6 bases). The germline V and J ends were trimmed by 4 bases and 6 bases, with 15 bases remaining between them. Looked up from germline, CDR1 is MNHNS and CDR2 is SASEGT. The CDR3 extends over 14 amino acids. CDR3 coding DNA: TGTGCCAGCAGTGCCATCTACAGGGCCCATGGCTACACCTTC. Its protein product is CASSAIYRAHGYTF.

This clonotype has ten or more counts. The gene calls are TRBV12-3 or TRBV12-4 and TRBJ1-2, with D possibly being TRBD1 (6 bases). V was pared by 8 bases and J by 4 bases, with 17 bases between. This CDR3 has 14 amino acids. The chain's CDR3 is CASCPSGTSYGYTF. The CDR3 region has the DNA TGTGCCAGCTGCCCCTCAGGGACATCCTATGGCTACACCTTC.

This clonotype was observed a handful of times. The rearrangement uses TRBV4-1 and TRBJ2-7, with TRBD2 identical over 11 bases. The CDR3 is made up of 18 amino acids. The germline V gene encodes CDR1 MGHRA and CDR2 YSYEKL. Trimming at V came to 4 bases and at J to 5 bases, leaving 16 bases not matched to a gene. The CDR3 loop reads CASSLLDVVPSGRNEQYF. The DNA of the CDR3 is TGCGCCAGCAGCCTATTGGATGTGGTCCCTAGCGGGAGGAACGAGCAGTACTTC.